A single sample is the source of the 30 T cell receptor beta chains below, sequenced in a study of shared clonotypes between healthy human individuals. Sequencing was performed with immunoSEQ multiplex PCR; in TCRdb, only in-frame clones are kept and a portion is missing. The top ten clones hold about 0.057% of a sample with hundreds of thousands of clones, almost 97% of them seen once. Sequencing was done on a sample of naive CD4+ T cells sorted from blood. As for subset: CD45RA+ positively selected. Receptors were obtained from a woman aged 30 to 39 in good health.

The chain recombines TRBV9 with TRBJ1-3; D is undetermined. V lost 5 bases and J 4 bases, leaving 4 bases between the germline ends. CDR3 length: 11 residues. CDR1 is SGDLS, CDR2 YYNGEE, per germline. The CDR3 protein is CASRRGNTIYF. Written as DNA, the CDR3 is TGTGCCAGCAGACGAGGAAACACCATATATTTT.

J is TRBJ1-5 and V is TRBV7-2; unclear D gene. The V end lost 4 bases, the J end lost 4 bases, and 14 bases lay between the germline ends. The CDR3 has 15 residues. Germline loops: CDR1 SGHTA, CDR2 FQGNSA. The CDR3 loop reads CASSWRSTPNQPQHF. CDR3 coding DNA: TGTGCCAGCAGCTGGCGATCAACACCGAATCAGCCCCAGCATTTT.

This chain connects TRBV28 to TRBJ2-3, with D perhaps TRBD2 (6 bases). There are 16 residues in the CDR3. V lost 10 bases to trimming and J lost 0 bases, with 20 bases between them. Germline CDR1 reads MDHEN; CDR2 reads SYDVKM. CDR3: CATDSRGTLSTDTQYF. The CDR3 DNA reads as TGTGCCACCGATTCTCGGGGGACCCTTAGCACAGATACGCAGTATTTT.

The chain uses TRBV7-2 and TRBJ1-4; no reliable D call. V was clipped by 1 base and J by 7 bases, with 7 bases between them. Looked up from germline, CDR1 is SGHTA and CDR2 is FQGNSA. The CDR3 sequence is 13 residues long. The CDR3 spells CASSLGGFEKLFF. The CDR3 nucleotides read TGTGCCAGCAGCTTAGGAGGGTTTGAAAAACTGTTTTTT.

This sequence joins TRBV10-1 and TRBJ2-7; D is ambiguous. CDR1 is WNHNN and CDR2 is SYGVQD in the germline V gene (reference sequence). The CDR3 spans 13 residues. V was pared by 0 bases and J by 5 bases, with 8 bases between. In DNA form, the CDR3 reads TGCGCCAGCAGTGAGTCACCAGACAACGAGCAGTACTTC. Protein sequence: CASSESPDNEQYF.

Here the CDR3 DNA reads TGTGCCAGCAGTGAAGCGCGTGGAGCGGTGAACACTGAAGCTTTCTTT. The encoded protein is CASSEARGAVNTEAFF. The chain recombines TRBV2 with TRBJ1-1, with D unclear. V lost 0 bases to trimming and J lost 0 bases, with 11 bases between them. The CDR3 is 16 amino acids. Per the germline V gene, CDR1 is SNHLY and CDR2 is FYNNEI.

The chain couples TRBV18 to TRBJ1-4; tentatively, D is TRBD1 (5 bases). Trimming removed 5 bases from V and 7 bases from J, with 11 bases in between. This CDR3 contains 13 residues. Per the germline V gene, CDR1 is KGHSH and CDR2 is LQKENI. The CDR3 loop reads CASSRQRGEKLFF. CDR3 nucleotides: TGTGCCAGCTCAAGACAGAGGGGTGAAAAACTGTTTTTT. Combining the CDR3 with reference TRBV18 and TRBJ1-4 gives the whole variable domain NAGVMQNPRHLVRRRGQEARLRCSPMKGHSHVYWYRQLPEEGLKFMVYLQKENIIDESGMPKERFSAEFPKEGPSILRIQQVVRGDSAAYFCASSRQRGEKLFFGSGTQLSVL.

For this clone: This specimen includes other DNA sequences encoding the same CDR3. V and J are TRBV7-7 and TRBJ2-7; 11 nucleotides line up with TRBD1. The CDR3 has 13 residues. The V gene end was trimmed by 3 bases and the J gene end by 7 bases; junction bases not matched to a gene: 2. Germline V gene sequence: CDR1 SSHAT, CDR2 FNYEAQ (reference sequence). Here the CDR3 DNA reads TGTGCCAGCAGCTTGGGGACAGGGGGGGAGCAGTACTTC. It translates to CASSLGTGGEQYF.

The rearrangement links TRBV19 to TRBJ2-4; 10 bases agree with TRBD1. Trimming at V came to 7 bases and at J to 4 bases, leaving 4 bases not matched to a gene. There are 14 residues in the CDR3. Germline-derived CDR1 and CDR2 are LNHDA and SQIVND (reference sequence). The CDR3 nucleotides read TGTGCCAGTACCAGACAGGGGGCGAAAAACATTCAGTACTTC. Encoded protein: CASTRQGAKNIQYF.

This rearrangement joins TRBV11-3 to TRBJ2-2; D unresolved. This CDR3 contains 13 residues. Germline CDR1 and CDR2: SGHNT and YENEEA. V was trimmed by 4 bases and J by 1 base, leaving 4 bases between them. CDR3 protein: CASSWLNTGELFF. The CDR3 DNA is TGTGCCAGCAGCTGGCTGAACACCGGGGAGCTGTTTTTT.

The chain is built from TRBV5-1 and TRBJ2-7; tentative D call: TRBD1 (6 bases). The CDR3 is made up of 14 amino acids. The germline V and J ends were trimmed by 4 bases and 0 bases, with 11 bases remaining between them. The germline V gene has CDR1 SGHRS and CDR2 YFSETQ. CDR3 sequence reads: CASSVDSGSYEQYF. Here the CDR3 DNA reads TGCGCCAGCAGCGTGGACAGCGGCTCCTACGAGCAGTACTTC.

The gene calls are TRBV11-2 and TRBJ2-3; TRBD1 aligns across 8 bases. The junction had 7 bases not matched to a gene; V was cut back by 6 bases and J by 5 bases. CDR3 length: 14 residues. The germline V gene has CDR1 SGHAT and CDR2 FQNNGV. CDR3 region: CASSRDRTIDTQYF. The CDR3 DNA reads TGTGCCAGCAGTAGGGACAGGACGATAGATACGCAGTATTTT.

V gene TRBV29-1 combines with J gene TRBJ2-7, with D possibly being TRBD1 (8 bases). With 3 bases removed from V and 1 base from J, the gap between germline ends came to 13 bases. Germline V gene data show CDR1 as SQVTM and CDR2 as ANQGSEA. This CDR3 region has 14 residues. This chain's CDR3 is CSVDGQGGSYEQYF. The CDR3 DNA is TGCAGCGTTGACGGACAGGGAGGGTCCTACGAGCAGTACTTC.

This chain connects TRBV28 to TRBJ1-4, with D uncertain. V dropped 2 bases and J dropped 6 bases, with 4 bases sitting between them. Germline V CDR1 and CDR2: MDHEN, SYDVKM. This CDR3 is 12 amino acids long. The CDR3 DNA is TGTGCCAGCAGTTTAAGGGATGAAAAACTGTTTTTT. Protein: CASSLRDEKLFF.

The V call is TRBV18, the J call TRBJ1-3, with TRBD1 as a possible D gene (6 bases). Trimming left V 4 bases short and J 1 base short, with 11 bases between. The CDR3 loop spans 15 amino acids. Per germline, CDR1 KGHSH and CDR2 LQKENI. CDR3 amino acids: CASSQNGQSGNTIYF. The CDR3 DNA reads as TGTGCCAGCTCACAAAATGGACAGTCTGGAAACACCATATATTTT.

The genes are TRBV27 and TRBJ2-2; 7 bases align to TRBD1. The J segment lost 1 base and the V segment lost 3 bases, leaving 2 bases of the junction unmatched. This CDR3 region has 15 residues. Germline V gene lookup returns CDR1 MNHEY and CDR2 SMNVEV (reference sequence). The CDR3 protein is CASSLDRLNTGELFF. The CDR3 coding sequence is TGTGCCAGCAGTTTGGACAGGTTGAACACCGGGGAGCTGTTTTTT.

Only one count was recorded for this clone. This chain joins TRBV25-1 and TRBJ2-3, with 15 bases that match TRBD2. In germline, CDR1 is MGHDK, CDR2 SYGVNS. The CDR3 consists of 14 residues. V shed 8 bases and J 6 bases; nucleotides not matched to a gene: 3. The chain's CDR3 is CASGLAGGLDTQYF. CDR3 bases: TGTGCCAGCGGACTAGCGGGAGGGTTGGATACGCAGTATTTT.

The gene calls are TRBV28 and TRBJ2-5, with 14 nucleotides matching TRBD2. The DNA end is a closer match to TRBJ2-7, so the J assignment may be wrong. Germline V gene sequence: CDR1 MDHEN, CDR2 SYDVKM. This CDR3 spans 16 amino acids. CDR3 residues: CASSSPSTSGRDEQYF. The CDR3, as DNA: TGTGCCAGCAGTTCCCCCTCGACTAGCGGGAGGGACGAGCAGTACTTC.

The V gene is TRBV29-1, the J gene TRBJ1-1; the D is unclear. The V gene's germline CDR1 is SQVTM and CDR2 ANQGSEA. The germline V and J ends were trimmed by 5 bases and 2 bases, with 9 bases remaining between them. The CDR3 runs 12 residues. CDR3 residues: CSVSERNTEAFF. The DNA of the CDR3 is TGCAGCGTTTCAGAGAGAAACACTGAAGCTTTCTTT.

In this sample, this clone turned up once. The genes are TRBV5-4 and TRBJ2-7; possibly TRBD2 for D (6 bases). The CDR3 runs 15 residues. Per the germline V gene, CDR1 is SGHNT and CDR2 is YYREEE (reference sequence). V dropped 4 bases and J dropped 1 base, with 15 bases sitting between them. CDR3 DNA sequence: TGTGCCAGCAGCGCGGAGTTAGGGAGGTCCTACGAGCAGTACTTC. Amino acid sequence: CASSAELGRSYEQYF. Combining the CDR3 with reference TRBV5-4 and TRBJ2-7 gives the whole variable domain ETGVTQSPTHLIKTRGQQVTLRCSSQSGHNTVSWYQQALGQGPQFIFQYYREEENGRGNFPPRFSGLQFPNYSSELNVNALELDDSALYLCASSAELGRSYEQYFGPGTRLTVT.

The rearrangement links TRBV28 to TRBJ1-1, with D tentatively TRBD1 (6 bases). CDR1 and CDR2 from the germline V gene are MDHEN and SYDVKM. The CDR3 is made up of 12 amino acids. V was cut by 10 bases and J by 7 bases, with 16 bases left in between. As DNA, the CDR3 is TGTGCCATCCGAACCGGGACACTTGAAGCTTTCTTT. It translates to CAIRTGTLEAFF.

The genes are TRBV29-1 and TRBJ2-1; 9 nucleotides line up with TRBD1. The trim removed 8 bases at V and 5 bases at J, leaving 16 bases unmatched. Germline V gene lookup returns CDR1 SQVTM and CDR2 ANQGSEA. The CDR3 is 16 amino acids. As DNA, the CDR3 is TGCAGCTCACGAAACCCCCCGGGACAGGGAGACAATGAGCAGTTCTTC. This gives the protein CSSRNPPGQGDNEQFF.

This chain links TRBV21-1 with TRBJ2-7; TRBD1 is the table's D call, not checked against the DNA. TRBV21-1 corresponds to a pseudogene. This CDR3 is built from 15 residues. The CDR3 DNA is TGTGCCAGCAACGGACCGGGACAGGAGGTATACGAGCAGTACTTC. Amino acid sequence: CASNGPGQEVYEQYF.

This clone was observed once. The rearrangement links TRBV28 to TRBJ2-7, with a weak D call TRBD2 (5 bases). Per germline, CDR1 MDHEN and CDR2 SYDVKM. The V end was cut by 6 bases, the J end by 4 bases, with 19 bases between. The length of the CDR3 is 15 residues. The CDR3 coding sequence is TGTGCCAGCAGCACCCCCCGGGGATTGGGATACGAGCAGTACTTC. Translated, it gives CASSTPRGLGYEQYF.

The V and J genes are TRBV2 and TRBJ1-1; 11 bases align to TRBD1. CDR1 and CDR2 (germline): SNHLY, FYNNEI. The length of the CDR3 is 17 residues. The junction had 13 bases not matched to a gene; V was cut back by 0 bases and J by 10 bases. CDR3 region: CASSEAYLGTGGRGAFF. The CDR3 DNA reads as TGTGCCAGCAGTGAAGCTTATTTAGGGACAGGGGGAAGGGGAGCTTTCTTT.

V and J are TRBV27 and TRBJ1-2, with TRBD1 as a possible D gene (5 bases). Germline V lookup: CDR1 MNHEY, CDR2 SMNVEV (reference sequence). V shed 3 bases and J shed 3 bases, with 20 bases lying between them. The CDR3 contains 17 residues. The CDR3 DNA reads as TGTGCCAGCAGTTTGACCGTGGGGACCTCCTACGACTATGGCTACACCTTC. It yields the protein CASSLTVGTSYDYGYTF.

The chain has TRBV10-2 and TRBJ2-3, with TRBD2 matching over 7 bases. The germline gives CDR1 WSHSY, CDR2 SAAADI. The trim removed 6 bases at V and 6 bases at J, leaving 9 bases unmatched. This CDR3 contains 14 residues. The CDR3 DNA follows: TGCGCCAGCAGGATGGCGGGAGCATCTGATACGCAGTATTTT. It specifies CASRMAGASDTQYF.

The V call is TRBV5-1, the J call TRBJ1-1; 8 nucleotides align to TRBD1. Germline V gives CDR1 SGHRS, CDR2 YFSETQ. The J segment lost 4 bases and the V segment lost 3 bases, leaving 32 bases of the junction unmatched. The CDR3 has 23 amino acids. CDR3 nucleotides: TGCGCCAGCAGCTCCCCCCGCGTTTTGGAGGATGCTGACAGGGGTTGGTCGAGCACTGAAGCTTTCTTT. Residues: CASSSPRVLEDADRGWSSTEAFF.

This clone was found once. This chain links TRBV7-2 with TRBJ2-7; the match to TRBD2 covers 12 bases. This CDR3 is built from 17 residues. Germline V CDR1 and CDR2: SGHTA, FQGNSA. Trimming at V came to 5 bases and at J to 2 bases, leaving 10 bases not matched to a gene. The CDR3 is CASSPGLAGNSPYEQYF. In DNA, the CDR3 is TGTGCCAGCAGCCCGGGACTAGCGGGTAATTCTCCCTACGAGCAGTACTTC. Full variable domain (missing parts from reference TRBV7-2 and TRBJ2-7): GAGVSQSPSNKVTEKGKDVELRCDPISGHTALYWYRQSLGQGLEFLIYFQGNSAPDKSGLPSDRFSAERTGGSVSTLTIQRTQQEDSAVYLCASSPGLAGNSPYEQYFGPGTRLTVT.

In its sample, this clone was seen once. The chain employs TRBV6-5 and TRBJ2-3; TRBD2 aligns across 7 bases. V lost 6 bases and J lost 3; bases outside the gene matches: 6. The CDR3 extends over 14 amino acids. The germline V gene encodes CDR1 MNHEY and CDR2 SVGAGI. The CDR3 nucleotides are TGTGCCAGCAGACGAGCGGGACCTACAGATACGCAGTATTTT. Its protein is CASRRAGPTDTQYF.